The TCR beta chain described here comes from a study of shared clonotypes between healthy human individuals. Data came from immunoSEQ multiplex PCR; TCRdb stores just in-frame clones and leaves some out. The data contain about 490,000 clones, 70% to 80% of them singletons. The TCR sequence derives from a woman in her thirties or forties in good health. Some clones in this sample may be carry-over from other donors' samples. Sequenced material: PBMCs.

CDR3 bases: TGTGCCAGCAGCCGCAGGGAGGGGTCCTACGAGCAGTACTTC. This encodes CASSRREGSYEQYF. The chain carries TRBV7-6 and TRBJ2-7, with 7 bases aligning to TRBD2. Trimming took 5 bases from V and 1 from J; bases not matched to a gene: 5. This CDR3 is 14 amino acids long. The germline V gene has CDR1 SGHVS and CDR2 FNYEAQ.